The 23 T cell receptor beta chains reported below all come from one sample, sequenced in a study of breast tumors, draining lymph nodes, adjacent tissues. Samples came from axillary lymph nodes draining the breast cancer. TCRdb reprocessed the multiplex PCR reads with MiXCR, giving one entry per CDR3 protein. The table lists approximately 210,000 distinct CDR3 sequences, approximately 29% of them singletons. The specimen was axillary lymph node tissue. Every receptor here comes from a female donor with breast cancer. Some clones in this sample may be carry-over from other donors' samples.

The chain employs TRBV11-2 and TRBJ1-3, with 8 positions matching TRBD1. The germline CDR1 and CDR2 sequences are SGHAT and FQNNGV. This CDR3 is built from 14 residues. Trimming at V came to 6 bases and at J to 0 bases, leaving 1 base not matched to a gene. As DNA, the CDR3 is TGTGCCAGCAGAACAGGGGGCTCTGGAAACACCATATATTTT. This codes for CASRTGGSGNTIYF.

This clonotype was seen repeatedly, ten times or more. The chain recombines TRBV29-1 with TRBJ2-7, with a tentative D call TRBD1 (6 bases). The CDR3 extends over 12 amino acids. The germline V gene encodes CDR1 SQVTM and CDR2 ANQGSEA. Trimming removed 7 bases from V and 5 bases from J, with 15 bases in between. CDR3 sequence: CSGIGQFNEQYF. Written as DNA, the CDR3 is TGCAGCGGCATCGGACAGTTTAACGAGCAGTACTTC.

This clonotype has only one observation. The rearrangement uses TRBV20-1 and TRBJ1-6; D gene uncertain. The J call may be faulty, since TRBJ1-1 better matches the DNA end. Germline V gene sequence: CDR1 DFQATT, CDR2 SNEGSKA (reference sequence). This CDR3 has 15 amino acids. The CDR3 nucleotides read TGCAGTGCGCTGACGGGGAGATTCATGAACACTGAAGCTTTCTTT. Protein sequence: CSALTGRFMNTEAFF.

This clonotype was seen a handful of times. A much bigger clone sits one base away, suggesting this may be a read error. This chain joins TRBV20-1 and TRBJ1-4, with D possibly being TRBD1 (6 bases). Germline V gives CDR1 DFQATT, CDR2 SNEGSKA (reference sequence). The CDR3 consists of 13 residues. The CDR3 nucleotides are TGCAGTGCTAGTCGGGGGCCTAATGAAACACTGTTTTTT. As protein: CSASRGPNETLFF.

The rearrangement joins TRBV19 to TRBJ1-5; D perhaps matches TRBD1 (5 bases). Germline values: CDR1 LNHDA, CDR2 SQIVND (reference sequence). The length of the CDR3 is 13 residues. Trimming shortened V by 6 bases and J by 4 bases, and 10 bases separated the two germline ends. The CDR3 sequence: CASRAQGNQPQHF. Here the CDR3 DNA reads TGTGCCAGTAGGGCCCAGGGTAATCAGCCCCAGCATTTT.

V gene TRBV14 combines with J gene TRBJ2-1; D is undetermined. V lost 2 bases to trimming and J lost 6 bases, with 11 bases between them. Germline lookup yields CDR1 SGHDN and CDR2 FVKESK. The CDR3 consists of 14 residues. The CDR3 spells CASSQLLDGNEQFF. CDR3 bases: TGTGCCAGCAGCCAACTGCTGGACGGCAATGAGCAGTTCTTC.

There are many counts of this clonotype. The rearrangement links TRBV30 to TRBJ1-5, with TRBD1 as a possible D gene (6 bases). CDR1 and CDR2 (germline): GTSNPN, SVGIG (reference sequence). The V end lost 7 bases, the J end lost 6 bases, and 16 bases lay between the germline ends. The CDR3 totals 13 residues. CDR3 region: CASASQGSQPQHF. In nucleotides, the CDR3 is TGTGCCTCCGCATCACAGGGAAGTCAGCCCCAGCATTTT.

In regard to this clonotype: This may come from a read error, since a much larger clone is one base off. This chain links TRBV6-1 with TRBJ2-1, with TRBD1 as a possible D gene (5 bases). This CDR3 spans 12 amino acids. CDR1 is MNHNS, CDR2 SASEGT, per germline. The chain's CDR3 is CASRQGGNEQSF. Here the CDR3 DNA reads TGTGCCAGCAGGCAGGGTGGCAATGAGCAGTCCTTC.

With respect to this clonotype: Just one base apart from a much larger clone, this may be a read error. V gene TRBV3-1 combines with J gene TRBJ1-6, with 7 bases matching TRBD1. From germline, CDR1 is LGHDT and CDR2 YNNKEL (reference sequence). This CDR3 comprises 13 residues. Unmatched junction bases numbered 4, after V lost 2 bases and J lost 12 bases. The DNA for the CDR3 is TGTGCCAGCAGCCAAACAGGGGAGTTACCCCTCCACTTT. Translated: CASSQTGELPLHF.

There are many counts of this clonotype. The V gene is TRBV19, the J gene TRBJ1-2; D is possibly TRBD1 (5 bases). CDR3 size: 16 residues. Germline V gives CDR1 LNHDA, CDR2 SQIVND (reference sequence). V was shortened by 4 bases and J by 2 bases, with 17 bases between the two germline ends. DNA of the CDR3: TGTGCCAGTAGTACCACCCACGGGACGGCGAACTATGGCTACACCTTC. Translated: CASSTTHGTANYGYTF.

This clonotype was seen many times. The V call is TRBV13, the J call TRBJ1-6; weak D call: TRBD1 (6 bases). CDR1 PRHDT and CDR2 FYEKMQ come from the germline V gene (reference sequence). Trimming cost V 4 bases and J 9 bases, with 13 bases left between them. The CDR3 has 14 residues. CDR3 coding DNA: TGTGCCAGCAGCTATAGACAGGTGGCTTCACCCCTCCACTTT. It translates to CASSYRQVASPLHF.

This chain links TRBV5-4 with TRBJ2-5; 8 positions match TRBD2. The CDR3 has 15 amino acids. J gave up 4 bases and V 4 bases, and 9 bases lay outside the gene matches. Germline CDR1 and CDR2: SGHNT and YYREEE (reference sequence). The CDR3 region has the DNA TGTGCCAGCAGCCCGGGGGGGCAAAACCGAGAGACCCAGTACTTC. It specifies CASSPGGQNRETQYF.

To note about this clonotype: This may stem from a read error, because a much larger clone lies one nucleotide away. The V call is TRBV20-1, the J call TRBJ2-5; TRBD2 matches 9 bases. The V segment lost 1 base and the J segment 2 bases; nucleotides outside the gene matches: 11. Germline loops: CDR1 DFQATT, CDR2 SNEGSKA (reference sequence). The CDR3 runs 17 residues. The CDR3 nucleotides read TGCAGTGCTAGAGGATTAAGCGGGAGGACTTTTCAAGAGACCCAGTACTTC. Amino acids: CSARGLSGRTFQETQYF.

Notes on this clonotype: A read error is likely, as this CDR3 ends without the conserved phenylalanine or tryptophan. The DNA is left out, because the CDR3 cannot be placed on it with certainty; the CDR3 is given as TCRdb lists it. This chain joins TRBV6-6 and TRBJ2-1; TRBD2 is taken as the D call from the table, unchecked against the DNA. The V gene's germline CDR1 is MNHNY and CDR2 SVGAGI (reference sequence). The CDR3 is made up of 14 amino acids, end residues included. This chain's CDR3 is CASSSAGGGDEQTL.

At least ten counts were recorded for this clonotype. The rearrangement uses TRBV7-2 and TRBJ2-3; 9 bases align to TRBD1. J lost 4 bases, V lost 1 base, and 3 bases had no gene match. Germline V gene lookup returns CDR1 SGHTA and CDR2 FQGNSA. The CDR3 covers 15 residues. This chain's CDR3 is CASSLDRGPADTQYF. The CDR3 bases are TGTGCCAGCAGCTTAGACAGGGGGCCCGCAGATACGCAGTATTTT. Looking up the rest from reference TRBV7-2 and TRBJ2-3 gives the full variable domain: GAGVSQSPSNKVTEKGKDVELRCDPISGHTALYWYRQSLGQGLEFLIYFQGNSAPDKSGLPSDRFSAERTGGSVSTLTIQRTQQEDSAVYLCASSLDRGPADTQYFGPGTRLTVL.

This clonotype was recorded many times. This sequence joins TRBV20-1 and TRBJ2-1; D gene uncertain. The CDR3 spans 13 residues. Germline V gives CDR1 DFQATT, CDR2 SNEGSKA (reference sequence). The V and J ends lost 3 bases and 10 bases respectively, with 16 bases between them. CDR3 nucleotides: TGCAGTGCTAGCAGACCCCGTAGGCGCGAGCAGTTCTTC. This gives the protein CSASRPRRREQFF.

This clonotype was seen at least ten times. This chain uses TRBV20-1 with TRBJ2-6, with 7 bases lining up with TRBD2. The CDR3 contains 16 residues. V was clipped by 1 base and J by 0 bases; unmatched bases: 3. Germline CDR1 is DFQATT and CDR2 is SNEGSKA (reference sequence). The CDR3 nucleotides are TGCAGTGCTAGAGGGGACTACCCCTCTGGGGCCAACGTCCTGACTTTC. Its translation: CSARGDYPSGANVLTF.

At least ten counts were recorded for this clonotype. The V gene is TRBV11-2, the J gene TRBJ2-7, with TRBD2 matching 7 bases. V trimming: 5 bases; J trimming: 2 bases; junction bases outside the gene matches: 9. This CDR3 is built from 15 residues. The germline V gene encodes CDR1 SGHAT and CDR2 FQNNGV. For the CDR3, the DNA is TGTGCCAGCAGCGGGTATGTCGGGAGGCCCTACGAGCAGTACTTC. Translated: CASSGYVGRPYEQYF.

This clonotype was seen many times. The chain uses TRBV12-5 and TRBJ2-7; D unresolved. The CDR3 covers 11 residues. The germline gives CDR1 LGHNT, CDR2 FRNRAP. The V and J ends lost 2 bases and 5 bases respectively, with 4 bases between them. The CDR3 nucleotides are TGTGCTAGTGGTTTGAACCACGAGCAGTACTTC. This gives the protein CASGLNHEQYF.

The CDR3, as DNA: TGTGCCAGCAGTTACAGGGACAGCGAATATGGCTACACCTTC. This translates into CASSYRDSEYGYTF. The chain is built from TRBV6-6 and TRBJ1-2; 7 positions agree with TRBD1. V was pared by 2 bases and J by 5 bases, with 5 bases of the junction left unmatched. This CDR3 comprises 14 residues. Germline CDR1 reads MNHNY; CDR2 reads SVGAGI (reference sequence).

This clonotype was seen only a few times. A much larger clone is a single base away; this may be a read error. The chain links TRBV6-6 to TRBJ1-2; TRBD1 matches at 7 bases. Germline V gene sequence: CDR1 MNHNY, CDR2 SVGAGI (reference sequence). The trim removed 5 bases at V and 6 bases at J, leaving 3 bases unmatched. The CDR3 length is 12 residues. Written as DNA, the CDR3 is TGTGCCAGCAGTAGGACAGGCAATGGCTACACCTTC. This encodes CASSRTGNGYTF.

The V call is TRBV9, the J call TRBJ1-3, with D uncertain. This CDR3 comprises 18 residues. The germline gives CDR1 SGDLS, CDR2 YYNGEE. Trimming cost V 4 bases and J 2 bases, with 22 bases left between them. CDR3: CASSKQAGGGAAGNTIYF. The CDR3 nucleotides are TGTGCCAGCAGCAAACAAGCGGGAGGTGGAGCCGCTGGAAACACCATATATTTT.

Notes on this clonotype: The missing conserved phenylalanine or tryptophan at the end of this CDR3 makes a read error likely. This chain uses TRBV25-1 with TRBJ1-3, with 9 bases fitting TRBD1. This CDR3 has 16 residues. CDR1 and CDR2 from the germline V gene are MGHDK and SYGVNS. CDR3 sequence (DNA): TGTGCCGGCAGTGAATGGGGACAGGGCTCTGGAAACACCATATATCTT. This encodes CAGSEWGQGSGNTIYL.